This T cell receptor beta chain was captured by sequencing in a study of post-analysis software for immune sequencing data. Study-wide context: Included among the disease courses, which were recorded for the cohort, were relapsing-remitting, secondary progressive and progressive-relapsing multiple sclerosis.

A note on this clonotype: Its target is not known.

Study results and caveats: Same-batch samples co-clustered strongly by F measure. There were four or five TRBV segments more frequent in patients than controls, and TRBV5-6, TRBV5-1 and TRBV20-1 were among them. Among multiple sclerosis patients, normalized Chao1 diversity was significantly below that of controls.

cDNA libraries of TCR beta carried unique molecular identifiers. From 1 to 10 million T cells, roughly 0.5 million cDNA molecules were obtained. Each CDR3 protein is one row after TCRdb ran MiXCR on the PCR reads. This sample has roughly 570,000 distinct CDR3 sequences; under 40% occur once, and the top ten carry 5% to 6%. Germline CDR1 DFQATT, CDR2 SNEGSKA (reference sequence). V shed 5 bases and J 2 bases; nucleotides not matched to a gene: 5. This CDR3 has 15 amino acids. The receptor's source is a girl aged 2 to 17 with multiple sclerosis. The sequenced material came from blood. This chain joins TRBV20-1 and TRBJ2-1; 11 positions agree with TRBD2. This chain's CDR3 is CSAQALAGAYNEQFF. The DNA of the CDR3 is TGCAGTGCTCAGGCACTAGCGGGGGCCTACAATGAGCAGTTCTTC.